This TCR beta chain appears in the sequencing data of a study of blood T cell repertoires in COVID-19. The wider study: COVID-19 samples, acute and convalescent, were from the United States, Italy and Spain. PBMCs, B-cell-depleted T cells, or T cells provided the cDNA or gDNA that made up the material.

Per germline, CDR1 SQVTM and CDR2 ANQGSEA. The CDR3 covers 14 residues. V gave up 6 bases and J gave up 2 bases, with 16 bases separating them. In the authors' workflow: How many nucleated cells were present was estimated from reference gene primer amplification. Measured with immunoSEQ multiplex PCR; TCRdb has only the in-frame clones, and not every one. Clonal size and the V and J genes are those of that table, whereas D and trimming came from the DNA. Among more than 300,000 clones listed, approximately 85% were seen once. The sequenced sample consisted of peripheral blood. This chain uses TRBV29-1 with TRBJ1-2; a weak D match, TRBD1 (6 bases). The receptor's source is a woman in her forties or fifties with acute or convalescent COVID-19. The CDR3 loop is CSVAGGRGNYGYTF. The CDR3 region has the DNA TGCAGCGTCGCGGGGGGCAGGGGAAACTATGGCTACACCTTC.